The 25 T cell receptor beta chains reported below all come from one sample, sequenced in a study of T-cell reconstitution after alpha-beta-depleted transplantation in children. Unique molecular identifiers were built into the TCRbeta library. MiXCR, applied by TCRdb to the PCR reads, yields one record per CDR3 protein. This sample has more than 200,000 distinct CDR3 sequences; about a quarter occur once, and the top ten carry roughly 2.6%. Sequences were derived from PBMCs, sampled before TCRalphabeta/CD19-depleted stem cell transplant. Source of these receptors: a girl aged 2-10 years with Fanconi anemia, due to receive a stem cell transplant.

CDR3 loop: CASSLTPTGGNEQFF. CDR3 in DNA: TGTGCCAGCAGTTTAACCCCGACAGGGGGCAATGAGCAGTTCTTC. The J gene is TRBJ2-1, the V gene TRBV12-3 or TRBV12-4; 9 bases map to TRBD1. CDR3 length: 15 amino acids. With V trimmed by 2 bases and J by 6 bases, 5 bases remained unmatched.

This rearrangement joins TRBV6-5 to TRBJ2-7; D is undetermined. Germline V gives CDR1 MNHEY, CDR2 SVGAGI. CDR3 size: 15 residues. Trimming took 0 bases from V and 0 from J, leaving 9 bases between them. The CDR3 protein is CASSYSQWDSYEQYF. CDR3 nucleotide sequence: TGTGCCAGCAGTTACTCTCAGTGGGACTCCTACGAGCAGTACTTC.

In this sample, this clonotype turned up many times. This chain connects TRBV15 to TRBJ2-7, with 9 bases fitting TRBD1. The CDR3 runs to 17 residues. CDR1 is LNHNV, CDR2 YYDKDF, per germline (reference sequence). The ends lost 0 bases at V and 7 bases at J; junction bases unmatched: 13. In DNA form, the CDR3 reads TGTGCCACCAGCAGAGAATGGTCCCGGACAGGGGTTCGGGAGCAGTACTTC. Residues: CATSREWSRTGVREQYF.

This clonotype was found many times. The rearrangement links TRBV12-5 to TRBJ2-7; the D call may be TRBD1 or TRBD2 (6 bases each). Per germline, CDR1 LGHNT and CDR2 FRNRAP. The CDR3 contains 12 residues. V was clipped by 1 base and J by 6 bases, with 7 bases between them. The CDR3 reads CASGLEGGEQYF. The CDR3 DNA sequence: TGTGCTAGTGGTTTGGAGGGGGGCGAGCAGTACTTC. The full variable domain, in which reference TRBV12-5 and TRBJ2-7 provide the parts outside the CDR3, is DARVTQTPRHKVTEMGQEVTMRCQPILGHNTVFWYRQTMMQGLELLAYFRNRAPLDDSGMPKDRFSAEMPDATLATLKIQPSEPRDSAVYFCASGLEGGEQYFGPGTRLTVT.

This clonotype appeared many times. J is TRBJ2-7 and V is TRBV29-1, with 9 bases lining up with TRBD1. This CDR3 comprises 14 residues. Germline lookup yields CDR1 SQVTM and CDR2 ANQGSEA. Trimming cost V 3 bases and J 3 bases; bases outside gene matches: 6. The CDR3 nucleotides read TGCAGCGTTGATTTACCGGGACAGGGCTACGAGCAGTACTTC. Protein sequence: CSVDLPGQGYEQYF.

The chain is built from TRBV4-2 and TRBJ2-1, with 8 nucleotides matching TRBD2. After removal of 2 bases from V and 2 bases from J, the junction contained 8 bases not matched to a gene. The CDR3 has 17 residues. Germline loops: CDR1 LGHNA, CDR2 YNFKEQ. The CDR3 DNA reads TGTGCCAGCAGCCAACCCCGGGGGGGACTAGCCTACAATGAGCAGTTCTTC. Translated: CASSQPRGGLAYNEQFF.

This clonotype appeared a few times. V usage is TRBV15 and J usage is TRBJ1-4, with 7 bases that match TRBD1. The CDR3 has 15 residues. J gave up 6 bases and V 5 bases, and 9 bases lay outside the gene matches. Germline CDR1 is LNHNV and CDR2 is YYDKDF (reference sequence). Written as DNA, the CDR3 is TGTGCCACCAGCGCAAGACAGGGTCGAGATGAAAAACTGTTTTTT. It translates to CATSARQGRDEKLFF.

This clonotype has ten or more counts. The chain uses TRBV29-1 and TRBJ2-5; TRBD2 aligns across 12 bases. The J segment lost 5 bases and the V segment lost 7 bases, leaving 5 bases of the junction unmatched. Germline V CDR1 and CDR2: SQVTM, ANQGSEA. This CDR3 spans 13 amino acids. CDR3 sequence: CSGDGLAGETQYF. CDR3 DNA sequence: TGCAGCGGGGACGGACTAGCGGGGGAGACCCAGTACTTC.

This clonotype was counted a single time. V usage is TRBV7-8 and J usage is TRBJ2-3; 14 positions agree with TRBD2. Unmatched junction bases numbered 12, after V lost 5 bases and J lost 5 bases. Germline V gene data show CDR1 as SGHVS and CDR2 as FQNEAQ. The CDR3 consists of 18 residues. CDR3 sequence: CASSLERLAGGSKDTQYF. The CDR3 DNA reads TGTGCCAGCAGCCTAGAGAGACTAGCGGGGGGGTCTAAAGATACGCAGTATTTT.

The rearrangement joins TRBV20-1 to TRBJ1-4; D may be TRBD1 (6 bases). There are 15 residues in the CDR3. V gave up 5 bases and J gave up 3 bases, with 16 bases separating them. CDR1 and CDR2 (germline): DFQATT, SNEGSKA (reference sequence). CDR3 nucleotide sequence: TGCAGTGCTCCCCGACAGGACCGGTCTAATGAAAAACTGTTTTTT. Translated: CSAPRQDRSNEKLFF.

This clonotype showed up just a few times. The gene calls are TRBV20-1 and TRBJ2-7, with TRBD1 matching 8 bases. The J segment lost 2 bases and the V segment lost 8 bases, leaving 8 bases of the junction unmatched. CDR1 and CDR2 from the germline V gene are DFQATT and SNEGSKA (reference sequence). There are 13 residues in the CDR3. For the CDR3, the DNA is TGCAGTACCTACAGGGGGGACGCCTACGAGCAGTACTTC. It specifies CSTYRGDAYEQYF.

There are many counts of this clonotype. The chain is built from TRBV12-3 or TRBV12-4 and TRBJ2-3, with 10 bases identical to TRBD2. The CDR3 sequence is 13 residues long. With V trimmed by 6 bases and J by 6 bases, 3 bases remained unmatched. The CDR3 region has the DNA TGTGCCAGCAGCCTAGCGGGAGAGGATACGCAGTATTTT. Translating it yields CASSLAGEDTQYF.

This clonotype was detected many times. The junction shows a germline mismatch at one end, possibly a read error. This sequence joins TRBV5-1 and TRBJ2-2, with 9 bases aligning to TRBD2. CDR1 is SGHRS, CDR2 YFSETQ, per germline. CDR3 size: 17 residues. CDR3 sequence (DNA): TGCGCCAGCAGCCGTTTATCTAGCGGGATAGACACCGGGGAGCTGGTTTTT. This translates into CASSRLSSGIDTGELVF.

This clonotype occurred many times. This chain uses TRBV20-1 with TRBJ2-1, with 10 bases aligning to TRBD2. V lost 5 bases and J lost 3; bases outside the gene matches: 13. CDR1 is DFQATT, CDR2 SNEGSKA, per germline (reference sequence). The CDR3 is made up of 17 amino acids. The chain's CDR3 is CSAPLVPGLAVYNEQFF. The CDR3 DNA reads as TGCAGTGCTCCGCTCGTTCCCGGACTAGCGGTCTACAATGAGCAGTTCTTC.

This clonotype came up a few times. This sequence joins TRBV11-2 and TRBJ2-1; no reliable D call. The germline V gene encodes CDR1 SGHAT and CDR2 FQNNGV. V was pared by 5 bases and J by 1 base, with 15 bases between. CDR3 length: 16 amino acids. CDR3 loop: CASSTRPVTSYNEQFF. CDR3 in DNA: TGTGCCAGCAGCACTCGACCGGTGACGTCCTACAATGAGCAGTTCTTC.

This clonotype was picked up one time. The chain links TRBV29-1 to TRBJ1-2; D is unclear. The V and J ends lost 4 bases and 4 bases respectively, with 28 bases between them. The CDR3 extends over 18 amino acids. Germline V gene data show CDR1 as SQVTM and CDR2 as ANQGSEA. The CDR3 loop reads CSVVDPLAFIGHPYGYTF. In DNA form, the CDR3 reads TGCAGCGTTGTAGACCCCTTGGCATTCATCGGGCACCCCTATGGCTACACCTTC.

CDR3 nucleotides: TGTGCCAGCAGTGACCCTAAGACAGGGTCCTACGAGCAGTACTTC. It is translated as CASSDPKTGSYEQYF. The chain links TRBV2 to TRBJ2-7, with 7 bases fitting TRBD1. J lost 1 base, V lost 3 bases, and 6 bases had no gene match. The CDR3 sequence is 15 residues long. Germline assignment: CDR1 SNHLY and CDR2 FYNNEI. Drawing the rest from reference TRBV2 and TRBJ2-7, the complete variable domain is EPEVTQTPSHQVTQMGQEVILRCVPISNHLYFYWYRQILGQKVEFLVSFYNNEISEKSEIFDDQFSVERPDGSNFTLKIRSTKLEDSAMYFCASSDPKTGSYEQYFGPGTRLTVT.

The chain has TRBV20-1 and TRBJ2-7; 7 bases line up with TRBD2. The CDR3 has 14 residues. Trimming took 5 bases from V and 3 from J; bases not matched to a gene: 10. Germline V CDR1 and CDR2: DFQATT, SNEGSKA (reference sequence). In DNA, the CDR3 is TGCAGTGCTGCTTACGGGGAGGGCTTCTACGAGCAGTACTTC. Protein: CSAAYGEGFYEQYF.

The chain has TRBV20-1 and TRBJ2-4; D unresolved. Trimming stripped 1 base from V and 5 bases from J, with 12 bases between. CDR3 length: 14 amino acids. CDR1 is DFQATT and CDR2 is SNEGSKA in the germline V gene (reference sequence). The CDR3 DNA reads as TGCAGTGCTAGAGCCGTACGTGTACAAAACATTCAGTACTTC. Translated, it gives CSARAVRVQNIQYF.

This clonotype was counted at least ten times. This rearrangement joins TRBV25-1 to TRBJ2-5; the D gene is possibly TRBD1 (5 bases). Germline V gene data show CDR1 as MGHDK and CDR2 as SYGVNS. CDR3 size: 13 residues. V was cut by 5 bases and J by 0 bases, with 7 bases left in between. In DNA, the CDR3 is TGTGCCAGCAGTCCCAGGGACCAAGAGACCCAGTACTTC. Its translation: CASSPRDQETQYF.

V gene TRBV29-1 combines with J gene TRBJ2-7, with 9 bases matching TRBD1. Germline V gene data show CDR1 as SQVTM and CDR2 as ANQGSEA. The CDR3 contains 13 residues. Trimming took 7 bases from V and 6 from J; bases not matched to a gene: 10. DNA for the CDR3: TGCAGCGGGGGTGGACAGGGGAGAGTCGAGCAGTACTTC. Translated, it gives CSGGGQGRVEQYF.

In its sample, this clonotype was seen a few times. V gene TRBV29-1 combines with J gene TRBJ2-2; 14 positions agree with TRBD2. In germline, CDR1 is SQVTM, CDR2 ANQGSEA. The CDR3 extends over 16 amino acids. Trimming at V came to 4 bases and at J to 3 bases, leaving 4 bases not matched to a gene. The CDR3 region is CSVVGGLAGDTGELFF. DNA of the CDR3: TGCAGCGTTGTGGGGGGACTAGCGGGAGACACCGGGGAGCTGTTTTTT.

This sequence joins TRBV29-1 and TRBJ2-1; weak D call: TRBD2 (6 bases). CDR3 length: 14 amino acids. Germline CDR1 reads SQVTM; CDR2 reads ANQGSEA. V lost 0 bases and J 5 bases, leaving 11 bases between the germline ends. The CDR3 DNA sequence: TGCAGCGTTGAAGATCCATCGGGGGACAATGAGCAGTTCTTC. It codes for CSVEDPSGDNEQFF.

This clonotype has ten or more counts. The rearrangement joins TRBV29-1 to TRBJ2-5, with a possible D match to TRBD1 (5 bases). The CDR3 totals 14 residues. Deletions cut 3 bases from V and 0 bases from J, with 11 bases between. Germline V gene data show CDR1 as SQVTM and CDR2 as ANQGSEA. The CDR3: CSVDADTYQETQYF. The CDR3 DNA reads TGCAGCGTTGATGCGGACACTTACCAAGAGACCCAGTACTTC.

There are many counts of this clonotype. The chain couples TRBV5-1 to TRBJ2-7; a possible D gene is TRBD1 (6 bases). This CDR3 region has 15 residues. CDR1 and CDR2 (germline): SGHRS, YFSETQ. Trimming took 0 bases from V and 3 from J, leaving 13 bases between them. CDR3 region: CASSLDHGGLYEQYF. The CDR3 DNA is TGCGCCAGCAGCTTGGACCATGGGGGCCTCTACGAGCAGTACTTC.